The TCR beta chain described here comes from a study of T cell repertoires in cytomegalovirus infection (dated by TCRdb to about 2019). Regarding the research as a whole: Donor HLA type was relevant to the analysis, because carriage of CMV infection together with the matching HLA type was indicated by public TCR beta signatures.

Overall study outcomes, separate from this receptor: In both this cohort and an independent roughly 350-donor cohort, the cumulative frequency of public TCR beta family members distinguished carriers of CMV infection plus the relevant HLA type. The ex vivo response was dominated by HLA-C-restricted CMV-specific TCR beta clonotypes, which also provided the single most frequent clonotype in two of eight donors.

From cysteine to phenylalanine, the CDR3 is 14 amino acids long. CDR3 DNA only is kept here, 42 bases in frame from base 1. For CDR1 and CDR2, the germline V gene lists SNHLY and FYNNEI. Cut back by 0 bases and 2 bases, the V and J ends lie 5 bases apart. Sequencing was performed on an Illumina HiSeq 1500. TCRdb cleaned the public reads at Q25 with fastp, built clones with MiXCR and kept in-frame beta chains. A single entry per CDR3 protein holds the most common genes and DNA from its merged rows. This sample has 500,000 to 600,000 distinct CDR3 sequences in its table, and more than 15% of those were observed once. The top ten clones comprise 24% of the sample. The sample holds a few counts of this clonotype. No cognate antigen has been identified for it. Base qualities were left out, and no much larger clone turns up one base away.

The sequencing input was CD8+ T cells from PBMCs. The receptor was derived from a human donor in good health (CMV status not recorded). Some clones in this sample may be carry-over from other donors' samples. The rearrangement combines TRBV2 with TRBJ1-5, with the identity of the D gene unclear. The DNA sequence follows: TGTGCCAGCAGTGAAGCCCGGGGCAATCAGCCCCAGCATTTT. This encodes CASSEARGNQPQHF.